This T cell receptor (beta chain) was captured in a study of T cell repertoires in cytomegalovirus infection. Study results and limitations: Clonotypes of TCR beta that were HLA-C-restricted and CMV-specific dominated the ex vivo response.

Many counts were recorded for this clonotype. Its antigen remains unknown. TCRdb recomputed calls from the reads with MiXCR, one row per CDR3 protein. Here the sample spans some 500,000 distinct CDR3 sequences, under 45% being singletons. Germline V gene data show CDR1 as SGHTA and CDR2 as FQGNSA. Trimming removed 3 bases from V and 6 bases from J, with 11 bases in between. The length of the CDR3 is 14 residues. Sequencing was performed on cultured PBMCs, taken from culture after CMV antigen stimulation. The chain combines TRBV7-2 with TRBJ1-4; weak D call: TRBD1 (5 bases). The receptor's source is a human donor in good health (CMV status not recorded). Some clones in this sample may be carry-over from other donors' samples. The CDR3 bases are TGTGCCAGCAGCTTCAGGGCGGGGGATGAAAAACTGTTTTTT. Protein sequence: CASSFRAGDEKLFF.